This TCR beta chain emerged from a study of cytomegalovirus exposure and HLA in healthy donors. General observations from the study: Most TCR sequences were rare, but some public TCRs occurred in many donors. TCR beta chains numbering 164 were designated cytomegalovirus-associated.

By frequency, this clone registers medium-sized. Its antigen is as yet unknown. This CDR3 is built from 12 residues. Germline CDR1 SEHNR, CDR2 FQNEAQ (reference sequence). V was trimmed by 1 base and J by 6 bases, leaving 6 bases between them. Amplification used 60 Vbeta primers and 13 Jbeta primers. The method was immunoSEQ multiplex PCR; TCRdb's version includes in-frame clones alone and lacks a portion of them. This specimen shows approximately 30,000 clones; the ten leading clones hold 3% to 4%. Specimen: PBMCs. This receptor was taken from a man between 40 and 49 years old in good health and CMV-seronegative. This sequence joins TRBV7-9 and TRBJ1-2; D remains unclear. CDR3 sequence reads: CASSLGVNGYTF. CDR3 DNA: TGTGCCAGCAGCTTAGGAGTGAATGGCTACACCTTC.